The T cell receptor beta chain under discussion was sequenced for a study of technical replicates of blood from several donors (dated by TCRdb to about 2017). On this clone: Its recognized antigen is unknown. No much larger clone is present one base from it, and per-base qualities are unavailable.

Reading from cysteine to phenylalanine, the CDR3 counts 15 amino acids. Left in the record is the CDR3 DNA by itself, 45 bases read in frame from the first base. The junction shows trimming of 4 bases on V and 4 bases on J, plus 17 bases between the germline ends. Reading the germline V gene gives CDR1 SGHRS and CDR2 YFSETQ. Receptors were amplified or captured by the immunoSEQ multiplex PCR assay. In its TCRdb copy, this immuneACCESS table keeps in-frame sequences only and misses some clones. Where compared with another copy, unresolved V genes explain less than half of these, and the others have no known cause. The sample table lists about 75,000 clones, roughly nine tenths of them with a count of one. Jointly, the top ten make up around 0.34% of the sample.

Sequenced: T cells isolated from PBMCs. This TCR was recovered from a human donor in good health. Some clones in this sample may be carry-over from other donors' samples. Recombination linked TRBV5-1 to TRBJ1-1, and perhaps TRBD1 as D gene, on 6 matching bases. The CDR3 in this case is CASSQNEGGSTEAFF. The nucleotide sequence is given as TGCGCCAGCAGCCAGAATGAGGGGGGGAGCACTGAAGCTTTCTTT.